The 18 T cell receptor beta chains below all came from one sample that was sequenced in a study of T-cell reconstitution after alpha-beta-depleted transplantation in children. Molecular barcoding with unique molecular identifiers was used for the TCRbeta library. MiXCR, applied by TCRdb to the PCR reads, yields one record per CDR3 protein. The profile shows around 600,000 distinct CDR3 sequences, more than 20% of them singletons. The sample consisted of PBMCs, mostly from graft donor cells, taken 360 days after TCRalphabeta/CD19-depleted stem cell transplant. Source of these receptors: a boy under two years old who had a stem cell transplant for acute myeloid leukemia, so the T cells may come from the graft donor.

The chain is built from TRBV25-1 and TRBJ2-1, with 7 bases matching TRBD1. The germline V gene has CDR1 MGHDK and CDR2 SYGVNS. The V gene end was trimmed by 0 bases and the J gene end by 0 bases; junction bases not matched to a gene: 8. The CDR3 has 18 residues. DNA for the CDR3: TGTGCCAGCAGTGAATATCCCTTAGCAGGGGGCTCCTACAATGAGCAGTTCTTC. Translated: CASSEYPLAGGSYNEQFF.

The rearrangement joins TRBV11-2 to TRBJ2-7; D gene unclear. The germline V and J ends were trimmed by 1 base and 6 bases, with 4 bases remaining between them. The length of the CDR3 is 11 residues. Per the germline V gene, CDR1 is SGHAT and CDR2 is FQNNGV. CDR3 in amino acids: CASSLALEQYV. DNA of the CDR3: TGTGCCAGCAGCTTAGCTCTCGAGCAGTACGTC.

Ten or more counts support this clonotype. The chain carries TRBV9 and TRBJ2-1; D may correspond to TRBD1 or TRBD2 (5 bases each). Germline V gene lookup returns CDR1 SGDLS and CDR2 YYNGEE. The V end lost 4 bases, the J end lost 5 bases, and 10 bases lay between the germline ends. There are 13 residues in the CDR3. The CDR3 here is CASSRDGHNEQFF. The DNA of the CDR3 is TGTGCCAGCAGCCGGGACGGACACAATGAGCAGTTCTTC.

The chain joins TRBV7-2 to TRBJ2-5; D is unresolved. Looked up from germline, CDR1 is SGHTA and CDR2 is FQGNSA. This CDR3 region has 14 residues. The ends were cut back, 1 base at V and 4 bases at J, with 10 bases in the middle. The CDR3 DNA reads as TGTGCCAGCAGCTTAGGGGTACGGCTAGAGACCCAGTACTTC. Protein sequence: CASSLGVRLETQYF. The full variable domain, its missing parts supplied by reference TRBV7-2 and TRBJ2-5, is GAGVSQSPSNKVTEKGKDVELRCDPISGHTALYWYRQSLGQGLEFLIYFQGNSAPDKSGLPSDRFSAERTGGSVSTLTIQRTQQEDSAVYLCASSLGVRLETQYFGPGTRLLVL.

The chain is built from TRBV20-1 and TRBJ2-5; 11 bases agree with TRBD1. Trimming took 2 bases from V and 4 from J; bases not matched to a gene: 6. The CDR3 extends over 15 amino acids. Per germline, CDR1 DFQATT and CDR2 SNEGSKA (reference sequence). In nucleotides, the CDR3 is TGCAGTGCTAGAACGCGGGACAGGGGGTTAGAGACCCAGTACTTC. Protein sequence: CSARTRDRGLETQYF.

This clonotype was counted ten times or more. The V call is TRBV7-8, the J call TRBJ2-7, with TRBD2 identical over 10 bases. The V gene's germline CDR1 is SGHVS and CDR2 FQNEAQ. J was trimmed by 0 bases and V by 2 bases; bases with no gene match: 25. This CDR3 contains 23 residues. CDR3 sequence reads: CASSLRPGGWDRAGGPSSYEQYF. CDR3 bases: TGTGCCAGCAGCTTACGTCCAGGGGGCTGGGATAGAGCGGGGGGGCCTAGCTCCTACGAGCAGTACTTC.

This clonotype was seen at least ten times. The gene calls are TRBV30 and TRBJ1-1; D may be TRBD1 (5 bases). Trimming took off 0 bases at V and 1 base at J, with 9 bases between the two ends. The CDR3 runs to 14 residues. Looked up from germline, CDR1 is GTSNPN and CDR2 is SVGIG (reference sequence). The CDR3 region is CAWSVIGANTEAFF. DNA of the CDR3: TGTGCCTGGAGTGTAATCGGGGCGAACACTGAAGCTTTCTTT.

A few counts support this clonotype. The chain carries TRBV20-1 and TRBJ2-2, with 11 bases aligning to TRBD2. The V and J ends lost 5 bases and 6 bases, in that order; junction bases with no gene match: 5. This CDR3 contains 14 residues. CDR1 and CDR2 from the germline V gene are DFQATT and SNEGSKA (reference sequence). CDR3 sequence reads: CSAGGSGGAGELFF. The CDR3 bases are TGCAGTGCTGGCGGTAGCGGGGGGGCCGGGGAGCTGTTTTTT.

V gene TRBV20-1 combines with J gene TRBJ2-7; 10 bases agree with TRBD1. Trimming took 5 bases from V and 4 from J; bases not matched to a gene: 8. This CDR3 region has 14 residues. The germline V gene encodes CDR1 DFQATT and CDR2 SNEGSKA (reference sequence). CDR3 sequence (DNA): TGCAGTGCTCTTAGACAGGGGGCAATTTACGAGCAGTACTTC. Its protein product is CSALRQGAIYEQYF.

The rearrangement links TRBV7-7 to TRBJ2-3; D is ambiguous. Trimming removed 1 base from V and 4 bases from J, with 9 bases in between. The CDR3 has 14 amino acids. The germline V gene has CDR1 SSHAT and CDR2 FNYEAQ (reference sequence). CDR3 sequence reads: CASSLGSGADTQYF. The CDR3 nucleotides are TGTGCCAGCAGCTTAGGGAGTGGGGCAGATACGCAGTATTTT.

The chain's CDR3 is CSAGTLDGNQPQHF. CDR3 bases: TGCAGTGCTGGAACCTTGGATGGCAATCAGCCCCAGCATTTT. This chain uses TRBV20-1 with TRBJ1-5, with D unresolved. The CDR3 length is 14 residues. V was clipped by 5 bases and J by 2 bases, with 13 bases between them. Per the germline V gene, CDR1 is DFQATT and CDR2 is SNEGSKA (reference sequence).

In the case of this clonotype: The junction does not match germline at one end; this may be a read error. The rearrangement uses TRBV20-1 and TRBJ2-5; 10 bases map to TRBD1. This CDR3 comprises 14 residues. Germline V gene lookup returns CDR1 DFQATT and CDR2 SNEGSKA (reference sequence). The CDR3 reads CSARVTGGLETQYF. For the CDR3, the DNA is TGCAGTGCCAGAGTGACAGGGGGCCTGGAGACCCAGTACTTC.

The V and J genes are TRBV7-2 and TRBJ1-5, with 7 bases lining up with TRBD1. The CDR3 contains 15 residues. CDR1 is SGHTA and CDR2 is FQGNSA in the germline V gene. The J segment lost 6 bases and the V segment lost 3 bases, leaving 8 bases of the junction unmatched. CDR3 sequence reads: CASSLWTGHVQPQHF. CDR3 sequence (DNA): TGTGCCAGCAGCTTGTGGACAGGACACGTTCAGCCCCAGCATTTT.

The chain has TRBV6-1 and TRBJ2-3; TRBD2 matches 11 bases. J gave up 0 bases and V 6 bases, and 2 bases lay outside the gene matches. The CDR3 consists of 15 residues. CDR1 and CDR2 from the germline V gene are MNHNS and SASEGT. CDR3 nucleotide sequence: TGTGCCAGCAGCATAGCGGGGGGGAGCACAGATACGCAGTATTTT. This translates into CASSIAGGSTDTQYF.

This clonotype was counted a single time. This chain connects TRBV7-3 to TRBJ2-1, with D unresolved. The ends were cut back, 5 bases at V and 7 bases at J, with 15 bases in the middle. The CDR3 spans 14 residues. Germline-derived CDR1 and CDR2 are SGHTA and FQGTGA. For the CDR3, the DNA is TGTGCCAGCAGCGATTATAGGGTTGGGAATGAGCAGTTCTTC. This encodes CASSDYRVGNEQFF.

This clonotype was recorded a few times. The V call is TRBV20-1, the J call TRBJ2-2; D possibly corresponds to TRBD1 (6 bases). There are 14 residues in the CDR3. The germline V gene encodes CDR1 DFQATT and CDR2 SNEGSKA (reference sequence). Between the trimmed V and J ends, which lost 1 base and 7 bases, there was a span of 13 bases. CDR3 DNA sequence: TGCAGTGCTAGAGGGGGGCGTGGGGTCGGGGAGCTGTTTTTT. It specifies CSARGGRGVGELFF.

This clonotype was seen once. The gene calls are TRBV4-1 and TRBJ2-5; maybe TRBD2 (5 bases). The length of the CDR3 is 15 residues. V shed 4 bases and J shed 4 bases, with 16 bases lying between them. Looked up from germline, CDR1 is MGHRA and CDR2 is YSYEKL. This CDR3 reads CASSPLGSRGETQYF. In DNA form, the CDR3 reads TGCGCCAGCAGCCCACTGGGGTCTCGGGGAGAGACCCAGTACTTC.

V usage is TRBV20-1 and J usage is TRBJ1-5; possible D gene TRBD1, 5 bases. The length of the CDR3 is 15 residues. The V and J ends lost 4 bases and 4 bases respectively, with 17 bases between them. Germline V lookup: CDR1 DFQATT, CDR2 SNEGSKA (reference sequence). CDR3 in amino acids: CSATVSGRKNQPQHF. CDR3 in DNA: TGCAGTGCTACGGTGTCAGGGCGAAAAAATCAGCCCCAGCATTTT.